The rows below give T cell receptor beta chains drawn from one sample of a study of T cell repertoires in cytomegalovirus infection. No antigen has been assigned to these receptors. TCRdb ran MiXCR on the reads and lists one entry per CDR3 protein. The data hold about 770,000 distinct CDR3 sequences, with 29% observed a single time. Source: cultured CD8+ T cells from PBMCs, taken from culture after CMV antigen stimulation. The receptors stem from a human donor in good health (CMV status not recorded). Some clones in this sample may be carry-over from other donors' samples. CDR3s leave out the opening cysteine and the closing phenylalanine or tryptophan. Each record gives: clone size, J gene, V gene, CDR3 protein. Clone size is stated in some rows and not others, as once, few, many or a class when expanded.

clone_size: few
j_call: TRBJ1-5
v_call: TRBV6-1
cdr3_aa: ASSEDIPASNQPQH

clone_size: many
j_call: TRBJ2-1
v_call: TRBV6-2/TRBV6-3
cdr3_aa: ASSWSRGQGLYNEQF

clone_size: many
j_call: TRBJ2-2
v_call: TRBV7-2
cdr3_aa: ASSPGLAGGYTGELF

clone_size: once
j_call: TRBJ1-1
v_call: TRBV5-4
cdr3_aa: ASSSGFVGTEAF

clone_size: .
j_call: TRBJ2-7
v_call: TRBV7-9
cdr3_aa: ASSLLDRALYEQY

clone_size: .
j_call: TRBJ2-3
v_call: TRBV6-2/TRBV6-3
cdr3_aa: ASSYTPKRATLASDTQY

clone_size: few
j_call: TRBJ1-6
v_call: TRBV4-1
cdr3_aa: ASSQDIYSPLH

clone_size: .
j_call: TRBJ1-2
v_call: TRBV11-2
cdr3_aa: ASSSPLAGANYGYT

clone_size: many
j_call: TRBJ1-1
v_call: TRBV19
cdr3_aa: ASSIEGVNTEAF

clone_size: many
j_call: TRBJ2-5
v_call: TRBV7-8
cdr3_aa: ASGSGGVQETQY

clone_size: .
j_call: TRBJ1-2
v_call: TRBV7-6
cdr3_aa: ASSQSGGDGYT

clone_size: .
j_call: TRBJ2-2
v_call: TRBV6-8
cdr3_aa: ASSYEGATGELF

clone_size: few
j_call: TRBJ2-2
v_call: TRBV4-2
cdr3_aa: ASSQTSATGELF

clone_size: .
j_call: TRBJ2-3
v_call: TRBV19
cdr3_aa: ASSIRTSGGSTDTQY

clone_size: few
j_call: TRBJ1-5
v_call: TRBV7-9
cdr3_aa: ASSLGGDPQH

clone_size: .
j_call: TRBJ1-5
v_call: TRBV27
cdr3_aa: ASSPGTLRNQPQH

clone_size: .
j_call: TRBJ1-1
v_call: TRBV7-6
cdr3_aa: ASSLGDGGYTEAF

clone_size: .
j_call: TRBJ2-7
v_call: TRBV25-1
cdr3_aa: ASSVTRRGFYPYEQY

clone_size: once
j_call: TRBJ2-1
v_call: TRBV6-6
cdr3_aa: ASNDGLAGVNEQF

clone_size: .
j_call: TRBJ2-5
v_call: TRBV6-5
cdr3_aa: ASSTGTGPQETQY

clone_size: .
j_call: TRBJ2-7
v_call: TRBV12-3/TRBV12-4
cdr3_aa: ASSHGGTGVYEQY

clone_size: .
j_call: TRBJ1-1
v_call: TRBV19
cdr3_aa: ASSTNRGRTEAF

clone_size: .
j_call: TRBJ2-3
v_call: TRBV19
cdr3_aa: ASSTDRVGDTQY

clone_size: .
j_call: TRBJ2-7
v_call: TRBV29-1
cdr3_aa: SVEVPLLRGTYEQY

clone_size: .
j_call: TRBJ1-1
v_call: TRBV12-3/TRBV12-4
cdr3_aa: ASSQQKNTEAF

clone_size: many
j_call: TRBJ2-5
v_call: TRBV7-2
cdr3_aa: ASSSRLAGGRETQY

clone_size: few
j_call: TRBJ2-3
v_call: TRBV11-3
cdr3_aa: ASSFSSGGLTDTQY

clone_size: many
j_call: TRBJ1-1
v_call: TRBV7-3
cdr3_aa: ASSSWGQGPNTEAF

clone_size: .
j_call: TRBJ1-2
v_call: TRBV6-6
cdr3_aa: ASSMGTGDGYT

clone_size: .
j_call: TRBJ2-5
v_call: TRBV13
cdr3_aa: ASSSETRETQY

clone_size: few
j_call: TRBJ2-1
v_call: TRBV7-8
cdr3_aa: ASSHGTSIHNEQF